The clone carrying this T cell receptor beta chain has just a few counts. The sample is drawn from a study of T cell repertoires in cytomegalovirus infection. TCRdb processed the reads anew with MiXCR; each CDR3 protein has one entry. Counted here are a few hundred thousand distinct CDR3 sequences, roughly 9.5% occurring once; the ten biggest clones make up 4.3%. Between the trimmed V and J ends, which lost 8 bases and 7 bases, there was a span of 11 bases. The CDR3 contains 12 residues. Germline lookup yields CDR1 LNHDA and CDR2 SQIVND (reference sequence). The TCR sequence derives from a human donor in good health (CMV status not recorded). Some clones in this sample may be carry-over from other donors' samples. The sample consisted of PBMCs. V usage is TRBV19 and J usage is TRBJ1-4, with D tentatively TRBD1 (5 bases). In nucleotides, the CDR3 is TGTGCCAGTGGGGCACGGCCTGAAAAACTGTTTTTT. Translating gives CASGARPEKLFF.